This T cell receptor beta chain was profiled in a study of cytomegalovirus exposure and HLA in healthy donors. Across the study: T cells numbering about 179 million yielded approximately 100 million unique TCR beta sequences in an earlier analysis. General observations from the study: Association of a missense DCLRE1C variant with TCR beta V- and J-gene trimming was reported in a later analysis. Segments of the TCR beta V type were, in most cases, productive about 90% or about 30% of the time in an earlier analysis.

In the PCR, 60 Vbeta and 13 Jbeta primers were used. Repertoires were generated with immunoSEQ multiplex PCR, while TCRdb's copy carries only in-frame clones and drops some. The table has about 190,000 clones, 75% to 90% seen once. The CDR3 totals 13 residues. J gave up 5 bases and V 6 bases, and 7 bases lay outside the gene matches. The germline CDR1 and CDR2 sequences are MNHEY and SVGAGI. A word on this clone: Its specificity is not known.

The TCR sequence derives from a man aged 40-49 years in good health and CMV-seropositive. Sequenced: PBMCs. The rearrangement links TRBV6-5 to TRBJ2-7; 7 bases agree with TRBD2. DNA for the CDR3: TGTGCCAGCAGACCTGGGGGGGGAAACGAGCAGTACTTC. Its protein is CASRPGGGNEQYF.